This entry is about one T cell receptor (beta chain). Assay: immunoSEQ multiplex PCR; the TCRdb copy retains only in-frame clones and omits some. Here the sample spans approximately 270,000 clones, around nine tenths being singletons. The sample comes from a study of blood T cell repertoires in COVID-19. Study-level information: Material from acute and convalescent COVID-19 was sourced from the United States, Italy and Spain. T cells, B-cell-depleted T cells, or PBMCs provided the cDNA or gDNA that served as material.

CDR3 length: 16 amino acids. Germline V gene sequence: CDR1 SNHLY, CDR2 FYNNEI. With 3 bases clipped from V and 7 bases from J, the junction kept 12 bases outside the gene matches. This rearrangement joins TRBV2 to TRBJ2-1; 7 nucleotides align to TRBD2. This receptor was obtained from a man older than 75 with acute or convalescent COVID-19. The sample was peripheral blood. CDR3 amino acids: CASSEASGPLGNEQFF. Written as DNA, the CDR3 is TGTGCCAGCAGTGAGGCTAGCGGTCCCCTAGGAAATGAGCAGTTCTTC.